The clone carrying this T cell receptor beta chain was seen at least ten times. Its matching antigen is unknown. Overall study findings and caveats: Tumor-infiltrating Treg TCR alpha and beta sequences overlapped most with tumor naive CD4+ T cells, then blood naive. Tumor memory CD4+ T cell TCR gene usage was found to cluster with blood and lymph node memory CD4+ cells and with lymph node naive CD4+ cells.

Semi-nested PCR with Nested Universal Primer A followed constant-region reverse priming of full-length variable regions. TCRdb redid the calling of the 5' RACE reads with MiXCR, one entry per CDR3 protein. The data hold roughly 64,000 distinct CDR3 sequences, with 22% observed a single time. CDR3 length: 12 amino acids. V was clipped by 10 bases and J by 0 bases, with 9 bases between them. Germline V gene data show CDR1 as ENHRY and CDR2 as SYGVKD. The sample consisted of memory CD4+ T cells sorted from a lymph node. The subset: memory CD4+ T cells, CD4+CD45RO+CD25-. The chain is built from TRBV10-3 and TRBJ1-1, with D possibly TRBD1 on 6 matching bases. This receptor was obtained from a female donor with breast cancer. The CDR3 loop reads CATGQLNTEAFF. For the CDR3, the DNA is TGTGCCACCGGACAGTTGAACACTGAAGCTTTCTTT.